This TCR beta chain was retrieved from a study of blood T cell repertoires in COVID-19. Study-wide context: The samples span acute and convalescent COVID-19 from the United States, Italy and Spain. Sources were T cells, B-cell-depleted T cells, or PBMCs; the material itself was cDNA or gDNA.

The authors' processing: From reference gene primer amplification, estimates of nucleated cell counts were derived. The data were produced by immunoSEQ multiplex PCR, yet TCRdb's version contains in-frame clones alone and is incomplete. V and J calls and clone size are as listed in that table; D and trimming were resolved from the DNA. The sample records under 300,000 clones, 65% to 90% being singletons. After removal of 6 bases from V and 4 bases from J, the junction contained 7 bases not matched to a gene. This CDR3 is built from 14 residues. CDR1 and CDR2 (germline): KGHSH, LQKENI. V usage is TRBV18 and J usage is TRBJ1-1, with TRBD1 matching over 8 bases. Sequences were obtained from peripheral blood. The source is a human donor in a cohort sampled during active COVID-19. In nucleotides, the CDR3 is TGTGCCAGCTCGACAGGGGCCTGGGGCACTGAAGCTTTCTTT. This gives the protein CASSTGAWGTEAFF. Based on the CDR3 plus reference TRBV18 and TRBJ1-1, the full variable domain is NAGVMQNPRHLVRRRGQEARLRCSPMKGHSHVYWYRQLPEEGLKFMVYLQKENIIDESGMPKERFSAEFPKEGPSILRIQQVVRGDSAAYFCASSTGAWGTEAFFGQGTRLTVV.